The text below deals with one T cell receptor beta chain. The sample belongs to a study of cytomegalovirus exposure and HLA in healthy donors. Germline CDR1 reads GTSNPN; CDR2 reads SVGIG (reference sequence). This CDR3 has 15 amino acids. Trimming took 0 bases from V and 3 from J, leaving 11 bases between them. PCR employed 60 Vbeta and 13 Jbeta primers. Profiled with immunoSEQ multiplex PCR; TCRdb holds only in-frame clones, not every one. In the table there are under 200,000 clones, around 73% of which are singletons. The source is a woman under 30 in good health and CMV-seropositive. V gene TRBV30 combines with J gene TRBJ2-2; D gene ambiguous. The sequenced material came from PBMCs. The CDR3 loop reads CAWSVGLSYTGELFF. The CDR3 bases are TGTGCCTGGAGTGTGGGCCTATCGTACACCGGGGAGCTGTTTTTT.